These 5 T cell receptor beta chains share one sample of origin, sequenced in a study of pediatric ulcerative colitis. Only in-frame clones appear in the TCRdb table, and some are missing; sequencing was by immunoSEQ multiplex PCR. This sample has roughly 64,000 clones, with around 85% found just once. Material: blood. These receptors all stem from a boy between 10 and 17 years old with severe ulcerative colitis.

The chain employs TRBV7-6 and TRBJ2-7; no clear D gene. The V end lost 5 bases, the J end lost 6 bases, and 11 bases lay between the germline ends. Germline assignment: CDR1 SGHVS and CDR2 FNYEAQ. This CDR3 spans 12 amino acids. The CDR3 reads CASSQPWGEQYF. The CDR3 DNA reads TGTGCCAGCAGCCAACCCTGGGGCGAGCAGTACTTC.

Here the CDR3 DNA reads TGTGCCAGCAGCAAAGATGGGACTAGCGGGGAGAAAAACATTCAGTACTTC. This gives the protein CASSKDGTSGEKNIQYF. The chain links TRBV21-1 to TRBJ2-4; no check of the table's D call, TRBD2, against the DNA was made. TRBV21-1 is termed a pseudogene. CDR3 length: 17 residues.

This clone showed up just a few times. J is TRBJ2-7 and V is TRBV11-2; TRBD2 aligns across 10 bases. After removal of 3 bases from V and 6 bases from J, the junction contained 5 bases not matched to a gene. Per germline, CDR1 SGHAT and CDR2 FQNNGV. This CDR3 comprises 14 residues. CDR3 loop: CASSFLAGAGEQYF. The CDR3 nucleotides read TGTGCCAGCAGCTTTCTAGCGGGAGCAGGCGAGCAGTACTTC.

The chain combines TRBV5-6 with TRBJ2-5; D remains unclear. With 2 bases removed from V and 1 base from J, the gap between germline ends came to 6 bases. CDR3 length: 13 residues. Germline values: CDR1 SGHDT, CDR2 YYEEEE. Here the CDR3 reads CASSFSPQETQYF. The CDR3 nucleotides are TGTGCCAGCAGCTTTTCCCCCCAAGAGACCCAGTACTTC.

The chain has TRBV5-4 and TRBJ2-2, with D uncertain. There are 17 residues in the CDR3. Germline CDR1 reads SGHNT; CDR2 reads YYREEE (reference sequence). The V end was cut by 5 bases, the J end by 1 base, with 18 bases between. CDR3: CASSSPVGGRNTGELFF. The DNA of the CDR3 is TGTGCCAGCAGTTCTCCGGTGGGCGGAAGGAACACCGGGGAGCTGTTTTTT. Together with reference TRBV5-4 and TRBJ2-2, the CDR3 gives the full variable domain: ETGVTQSPTHLIKTRGQQVTLRCSSQSGHNTVSWYQQALGQGPQFIFQYYREEENGRGNFPPRFSGLQFPNYSSELNVNALELDDSALYLCASSSPVGGRNTGELFFGEGSRLTVL.